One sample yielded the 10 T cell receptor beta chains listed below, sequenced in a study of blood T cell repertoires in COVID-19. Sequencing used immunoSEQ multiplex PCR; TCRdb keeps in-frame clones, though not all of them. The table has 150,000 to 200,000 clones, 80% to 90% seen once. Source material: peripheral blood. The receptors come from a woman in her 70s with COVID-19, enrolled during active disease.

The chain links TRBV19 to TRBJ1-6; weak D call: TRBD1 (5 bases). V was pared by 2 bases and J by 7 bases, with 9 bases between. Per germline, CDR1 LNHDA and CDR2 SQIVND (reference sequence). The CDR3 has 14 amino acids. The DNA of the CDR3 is TGTGCCAGTAGTATACCTCGGGGGAATTCACCCCTCCACTTT. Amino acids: CASSIPRGNSPLHF.

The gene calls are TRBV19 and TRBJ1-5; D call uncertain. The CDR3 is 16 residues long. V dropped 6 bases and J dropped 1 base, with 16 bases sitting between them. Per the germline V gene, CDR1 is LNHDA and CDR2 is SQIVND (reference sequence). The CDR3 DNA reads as TGTGCCAGTAGCCTAGCCCGAGACCTGAGCAATCAGCCCCAGCATTTT. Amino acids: CASSLARDLSNQPQHF. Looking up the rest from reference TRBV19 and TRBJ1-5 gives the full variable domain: DGGITQSPKYLFRKEGQNVTLSCEQNLNHDAMYWYRQDPGQGLRLIYYSQIVNDFQKGDIAEGYSVSREKKESFPLTVTSAQKNPTAFYLCASSLARDLSNQPQHFGDGTRLSIL.

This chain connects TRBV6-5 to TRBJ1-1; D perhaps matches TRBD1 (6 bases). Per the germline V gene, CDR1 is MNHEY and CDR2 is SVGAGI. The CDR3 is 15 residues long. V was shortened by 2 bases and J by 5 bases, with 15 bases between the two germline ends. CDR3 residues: CASSYRRGGRTEAFF. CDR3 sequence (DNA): TGTGCCAGCAGTTACCGGCGAGGGGGTCGGACTGAAGCTTTCTTT.

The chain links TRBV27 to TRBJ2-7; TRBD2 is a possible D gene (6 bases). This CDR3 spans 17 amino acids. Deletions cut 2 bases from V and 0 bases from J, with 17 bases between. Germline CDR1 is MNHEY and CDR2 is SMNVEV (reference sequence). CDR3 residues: CASSLVRGGTSSYEQYF. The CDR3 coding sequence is TGTGCCAGCAGTTTAGTCCGAGGCGGGACGAGCTCCTACGAGCAGTACTTC.

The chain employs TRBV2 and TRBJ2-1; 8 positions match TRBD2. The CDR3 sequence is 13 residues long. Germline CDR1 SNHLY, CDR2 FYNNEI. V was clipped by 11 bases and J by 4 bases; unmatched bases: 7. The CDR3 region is CADSGGSYNEQFF. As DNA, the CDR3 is TGTGCCGACAGCGGGGGATCGTACAATGAGCAGTTCTTC. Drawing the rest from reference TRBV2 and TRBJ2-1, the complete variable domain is EPEVTQTPSHQVTQMGQEVILRCVPISNHLYFYWYRQILGQKVEFLVSFYNNEISEKSEIFDDQFSVERPDGSNFTLKIRSTKLEDSAMYFCADSGGSYNEQFFGPGTRLTVL.

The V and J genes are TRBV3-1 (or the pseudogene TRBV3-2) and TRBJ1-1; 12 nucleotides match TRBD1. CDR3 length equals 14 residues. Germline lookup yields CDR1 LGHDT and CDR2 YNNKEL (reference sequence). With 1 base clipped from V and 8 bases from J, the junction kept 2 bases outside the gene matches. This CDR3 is CASSQVGQGAEAFF. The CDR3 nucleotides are TGTGCCAGCAGCCAAGTGGGACAGGGGGCGGAAGCTTTCTTT.

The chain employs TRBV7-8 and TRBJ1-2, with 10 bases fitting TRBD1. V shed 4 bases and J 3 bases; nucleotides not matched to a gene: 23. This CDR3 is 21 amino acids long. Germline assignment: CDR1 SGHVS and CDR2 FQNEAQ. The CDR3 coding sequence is TGTGCCAGCAGCTCATTCGGTTTACCGGGACAGGGGTCTGGAGGCGACTATGGCTACACCTTC. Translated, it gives CASSSFGLPGQGSGGDYGYTF.

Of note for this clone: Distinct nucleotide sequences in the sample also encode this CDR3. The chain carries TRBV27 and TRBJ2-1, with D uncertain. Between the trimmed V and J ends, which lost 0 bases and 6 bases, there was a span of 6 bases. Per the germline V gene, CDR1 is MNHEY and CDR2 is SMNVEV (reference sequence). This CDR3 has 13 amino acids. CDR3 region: CASSLSSRNEQFF. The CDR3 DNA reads TGTGCCAGCAGTTTATCGAGTCGCAATGAGCAGTTCTTC.

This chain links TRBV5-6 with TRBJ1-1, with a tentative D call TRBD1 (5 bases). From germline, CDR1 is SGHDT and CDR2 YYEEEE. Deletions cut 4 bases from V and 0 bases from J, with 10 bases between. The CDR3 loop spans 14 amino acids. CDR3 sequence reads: CASSGGKLNTEAFF. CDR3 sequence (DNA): TGTGCCAGCAGCGGGGGGAAACTGAACACTGAAGCTTTCTTT.

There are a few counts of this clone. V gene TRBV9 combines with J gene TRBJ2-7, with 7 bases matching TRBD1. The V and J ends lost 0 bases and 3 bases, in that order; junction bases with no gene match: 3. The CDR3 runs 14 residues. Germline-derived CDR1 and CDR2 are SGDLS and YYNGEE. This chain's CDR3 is CASSVGWDSYEQYF. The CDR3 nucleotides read TGTGCCAGCAGCGTAGGATGGGACAGCTACGAGCAGTACTTC.